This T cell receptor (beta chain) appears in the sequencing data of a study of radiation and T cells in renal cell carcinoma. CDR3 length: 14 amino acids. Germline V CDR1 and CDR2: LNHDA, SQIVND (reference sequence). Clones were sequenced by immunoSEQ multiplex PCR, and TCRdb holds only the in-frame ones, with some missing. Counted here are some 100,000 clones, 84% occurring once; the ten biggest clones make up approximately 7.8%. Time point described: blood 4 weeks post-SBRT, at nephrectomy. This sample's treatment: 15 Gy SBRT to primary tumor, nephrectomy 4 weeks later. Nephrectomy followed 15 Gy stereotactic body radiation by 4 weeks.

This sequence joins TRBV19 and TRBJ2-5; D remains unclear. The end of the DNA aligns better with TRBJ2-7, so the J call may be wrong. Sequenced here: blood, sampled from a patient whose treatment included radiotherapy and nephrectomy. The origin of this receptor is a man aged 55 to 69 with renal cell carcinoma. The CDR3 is CASSSPERAREQYF. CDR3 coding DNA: TGTGCCAGTAGCTCACCTGAAAGAGCCCGCGAGCAGTACTTC.